This entry features one T cell receptor (beta chain) sequence. What it recognizes is unknown. The source of the sample is a study of T cells expressing NK-cell markers. Study overall: Repertoire data for TCR beta were derived from sorted T cells (CD3+CD56+NKG2C+, CD3+CD56+NKG2C- and CD3+CD56-NKG2C+). There were seven HCMV-seropositive donors and one seronegative donor among the eight sequenced.

Study outcomes and limitations: For a few donors, these clonotypes were likewise the leading ones in the CD3+CD56-NKG2C+ fraction.

This CDR3 comprises 16 residues. CDR1 SEHNR and CDR2 FQNEAQ come from the germline V gene (reference sequence). 5'RACE template switching with UMIs produced the TCR beta cDNA. Using the 5' RACE reads, TCRdb records one entry per CDR3 protein without DNA. The listing contains around 140,000 distinct CDR3 sequences. The chain uses TRBV7-9 and TRBJ2-4; the TRBD2 assignment by TCRdb is unverifiable without DNA. The source is a young man in good health. Input material: blood T cells: a sorted CD56 or NKG2C T cell subset, CD4+ or CD8+ T cells, or bulk PBMC T cells (not recorded which). This CDR3 is CASSSLNPSTKNIQYF.